This T cell receptor beta chain was obtained from a study of cytomegalovirus exposure and HLA in healthy donors. The CDR3 loop spans 11 amino acids. V lost 4 bases and J 7 bases, leaving 10 bases between the germline ends. Germline-derived CDR1 and CDR2 are SQVTM and ANQGSEA. Use of 60 Vbeta and 13 Jbeta primers characterized the PCR. Profiled with immunoSEQ multiplex PCR; TCRdb holds only in-frame clones, not every one. The table has about 140,000 clones, 75% to 80% seen once. V usage is TRBV29-1 and J usage is TRBJ2-5; D is ambiguous. The sample was PBMCs. The TCR originated in a man younger than 45 in good health and CMV-seronegative. In DNA, the CDR3 is TGCAGCGTTGCCCTAGTAGGGACCCAGTACTTC. Its protein is CSVALVGTQYF.